Each of the 5 T cell receptor beta chains below was sequenced from the same sample in a study of neoadjuvant anti-PD-1 for oral cavity cancer. Profiled with immunoSEQ multiplex PCR; TCRdb holds only in-frame clones, not every one. This repertoire shows 17,000 or so clones, around two thirds found once; its top ten account for about 2.4%. This material consisted of PBMCs, taken before nivolumab (anti-PD-1) treatment. These receptors were collected from a person between 35 and 79 years old with oral cavity squamous cell carcinoma.

The table lists this clone with a few counts. This sequence joins TRBV28 and TRBJ1-4, with D unclear. The V and J ends lost 7 bases and 5 bases respectively, with 8 bases between them. Germline CDR1 is MDHEN and CDR2 is SYDVKM. The length of the CDR3 is 12 residues. CDR3 amino acids: CASMGSNEKLFF. DNA for the CDR3: TGTGCCAGCATGGGGTCAAATGAAAAACTGTTTTTT.

This clone has more than one count but fewer than ten. The rearrangement joins TRBV19 to TRBJ2-2; 7 bases are shared with TRBD2. The CDR3 spans 14 residues. The V gene's germline CDR1 is LNHDA and CDR2 SQIVND (reference sequence). The V segment lost 5 bases and the J segment 1 base; nucleotides outside the gene matches: 1. The DNA for the CDR3 is TGTGCCAGTAGTGTAGCGGGGAACACCGGGGAGCTGTTTTTT. Amino acid sequence: CASSVAGNTGELFF. Full variable domain (outside the CDR3, taken from reference TRBV19 and TRBJ2-2): DGGITQSPKYLFRKEGQNVTLSCEQNLNHDAMYWYRQDPGQGLRLIYYSQIVNDFQKGDIAEGYSVSREKKESFPLTVTSAQKNPTAFYLCASSVAGNTGELFFGEGSRLTVL.

The chain couples TRBV6-6 to TRBJ1-5; perhaps TRBD1 as D (6 bases). CDR3 length: 12 amino acids. Germline lookup yields CDR1 MNHNY and CDR2 SVGAGI (reference sequence). V was pared by 8 bases and J by 8 bases, with 13 bases between. The CDR3 reads CASEGQREPQHF. The CDR3 DNA is TGTGCCAGCGAGGGACAACGGGAGCCCCAGCATTTT.

V is TRBV6-6 and J is TRBJ1-5; D unresolved. This CDR3 contains 16 residues. V was trimmed by 0 bases and J by 1 base, leaving 10 bases between them. Germline CDR1 is MNHNY and CDR2 is SVGAGI (reference sequence). The CDR3 loop reads CASSYSIPGSNQPQHF. In DNA form, the CDR3 reads TGTGCCAGCAGTTACTCGATTCCAGGAAGCAATCAGCCCCAGCATTTT.

This clone is classed as medium-sized. The J gene is TRBJ2-3, the V gene TRBV28, with a tentative D call TRBD2 (5 bases). Between the trimmed V and J ends, which lost 5 bases and 5 bases, there was a span of 11 bases. The CDR3 runs to 13 residues. Germline lookup yields CDR1 MDHEN and CDR2 SYDVKM. The CDR3 protein is CASSALGRDTQYF. CDR3 DNA sequence: TGTGCCAGCAGTGCCTTGGGGAGAGATACGCAGTATTTT.